The clone carrying this T cell receptor (beta chain) was seen only a few times. Antigen: not known. Isolated RNA was reverse transcribed in full, so expressed TCRB transcripts were sequenced. Using immunoSEQ multiplex PCR, the repertoire was profiled, and TCRdb retains in-frame clones only, with some absent. The top ten clones hold 0.022% of a sample with 550,000 to 850,000 clones, over 10% of them seen once. The record originates from a study of beta chain features in type 1 diabetes. Across the study: Similarity in age, gender and cell yields was seen between patients and healthy donors. Findings and limits, study-wide: Across all four CD4+ subsets, people with type 1 diabetes showed modestly shorter TCRB CDR3s. The analysis here could not establish whether HLA type shapes TCRB rearrangement.

Sorted CD4+ subsets: naive, central memory, regulatory, stem cell-like memory (CD45RO/CCR7/CD25/CD127/CD95/CD27 panel). Sorted cells reached over 95% purity in every population. The CDR3 totals 16 residues. J was trimmed by 4 bases and V by 4 bases; bases with no gene match: 6. Germline V gives CDR1 ENHRY, CDR2 SYGVKD. The origin of this receptor is a man aged 18-30 years with type 1 diabetes. The J gene is TRBJ2-1, the V gene TRBV10-3; 11 bases match TRBD1. Sequenced input: naive CD4+ T cells from blood. This CDR3 reads CAISGTGGDSYNEQFF. CDR3 sequence (DNA): TGTGCCATCAGTGGGACAGGGGGCGATTCATACAATGAGCAGTTCTTC.